The source of this T cell receptor (beta chain) is a study of Ad26.COV2.S vaccination and SARS-CoV-2 variants. Background on the study: Donor joined the COV1001 Ad26.COV2.S trial arm. Administration of Ad26.COV2.S was intramuscular, either once or twice 56 days apart. The study, taken as a whole, reports: Estimates derived from TCR breadth and depth analyses may have underestimated total T cell responses.

Data came from immunoSEQ multiplex PCR; TCRdb stores just in-frame clones and leaves some out. There are roughly 350,000 clones in the sample; around 86% occur only once, and 3.4% lies in the top ten. The germline V gene encodes CDR1 SGHTA and CDR2 FQGNSA. V gave up 5 bases and J gave up 3 bases; unmatched junction bases: 5. This CDR3 comprises 15 residues. Treatment of the sample: some 19 received Ad26.COV2.S at low or high dose, single or two shots; five or six received placebo; per-sample allocation not given. All samples were drawn on day 63, counting from the first vaccine or placebo injection. Boston hosted the donor, who was an adult aged 18-55 years. This clone was seen a single time. Its antigen is not identified.

The gene calls are TRBV7-2 and TRBJ1-2; 11 bases match TRBD1. The origin of this receptor is a person aged 18 to 65 who received the Ad26.COV2.S COVID-19 vaccine or a placebo. Sequencing was performed on peripheral blood, taken in a trial of Ad26.COV2.S vaccine versus placebo. The CDR3 DNA reads TGTGCCAGCAGCCTACGGGACAGGGGGGACTATGGCTACACCTTC. Its protein is CASSLRDRGDYGYTF.